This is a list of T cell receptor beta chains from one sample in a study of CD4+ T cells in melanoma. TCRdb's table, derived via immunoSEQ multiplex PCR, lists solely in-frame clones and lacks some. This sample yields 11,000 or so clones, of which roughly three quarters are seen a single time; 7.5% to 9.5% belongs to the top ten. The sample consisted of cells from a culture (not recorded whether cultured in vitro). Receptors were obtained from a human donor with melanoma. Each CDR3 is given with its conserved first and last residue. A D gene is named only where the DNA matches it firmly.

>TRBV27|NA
CASRTGGRDYGYTF
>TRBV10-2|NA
CASSVLATGEQYF
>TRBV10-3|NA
CAIVGEIGDTQYF
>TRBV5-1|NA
CASSPDGSLYQYF
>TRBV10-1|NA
CASSDGGTGANVLTF
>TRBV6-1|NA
CASSDREMGAFF
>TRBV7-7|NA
CASSLNHQETQYF
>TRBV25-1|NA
CASSEYGVVPYEQYF
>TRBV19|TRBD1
CASSIPPGQGMRNTIYF
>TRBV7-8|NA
CASSFGPGMDEKLFF
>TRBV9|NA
CASSGRDVGEQFF
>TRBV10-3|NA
CASTLTGSSYEQYF
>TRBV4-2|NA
CASSPLGTGPSNEQFF
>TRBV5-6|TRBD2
CASSLVSGGFGIQFF
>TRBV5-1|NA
CASSSGEAPYEQYF
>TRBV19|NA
CASSIADTQYF
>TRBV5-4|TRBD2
CASSSRLASADTQYF
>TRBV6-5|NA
CASSRGFAEAFF
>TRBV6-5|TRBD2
CASRGLAGGYEQYF
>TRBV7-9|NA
CASSSRLQSNSPLHF
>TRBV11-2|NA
CASSFGPDTQYF
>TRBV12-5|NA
CASGLAPNTGELFF
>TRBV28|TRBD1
CASSLNRGYTEAFF
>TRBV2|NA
CASNGQTKLFF
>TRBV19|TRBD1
CASDRGGRTDTQYF
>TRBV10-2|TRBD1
CASGGQGAFDEQYF
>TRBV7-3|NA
CASSLSAQSGETQYF
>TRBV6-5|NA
CASTGETQYF
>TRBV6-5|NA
CASRPGRNYGYTF
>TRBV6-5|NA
CASSYGRGSRYSPLHF
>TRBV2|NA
CASSGGVGETQYF
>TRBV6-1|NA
CASRKDSYEQYF
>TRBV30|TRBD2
CAWAGGLVLTDTQYF
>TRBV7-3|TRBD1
CASSVGQAYEQYF
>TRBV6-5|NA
CASRALVVRGDTQYF
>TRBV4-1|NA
CASSQDWVPTGELFF
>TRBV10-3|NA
CAISESQDLNTEAFF
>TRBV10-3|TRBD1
CAIRPRDRDLIASSGNTIYF
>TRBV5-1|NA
CASSYGTTEEQYF
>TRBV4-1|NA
CASSRGPLANYGYTF
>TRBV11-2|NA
CASSLDGVGGYTF
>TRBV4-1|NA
CASSQVDRAETQYF